Reported below is one TCR beta chain. The antigen remains unidentified. These data belong to a study of cytomegalovirus exposure and HLA in healthy donors. Study results and caveats: Within the 90 to 150 validation repertoires, first-cohort TCR clusters tended to co-occur, according to a later analysis.

Libraries were prepared by immunoSEQ multiplex PCR; TCRdb keeps only in-frame clonotypes and omits some of them. This table has about 160,000 clones, 84% appearing once. This receptor was identified in a man aged 30 to 45 in good health and CMV-seropositive. Sequencing was done on a sample of PBMCs.

The CDR3 DNA sequence: TGTGCAAGTCGCTTACCCCCGGTCTCCTACGAGCAGTACTTC. Residues: CASRLPPVSYEQYF. The chain links TRBV12-2 to TRBJ2-7; TRBD2 is taken as the D call from the table, unchecked against the DNA. TRBV12-2 represents a pseudogene. The CDR3 contains 14 residues.